The 29 T cell receptor beta chains reported below all come from one sample, sequenced in a study of control samples from healthy donors and cancer patients. Using immunoSEQ multiplex PCR, the repertoire was profiled, and TCRdb retains in-frame clones only, with some absent. Altogether about 410,000 clones are present, approximately 92% being singletons, with the ten largest covering around 6.5%. What was sequenced was PBMCs. These receptors originate from a man aged 35 to 55 with head and neck cancer.

This clone has only one observation. V usage is TRBV5-1 and J usage is TRBJ2-7; the D gene is possibly TRBD1 (6 bases). Per germline, CDR1 SGHRS and CDR2 YFSETQ. The length of the CDR3 is 15 residues. Trimming pared 0 bases from V and 6 bases from J, leaving 16 bases between. The CDR3 is CASSLVWDTGFEQYF. CDR3 DNA sequence: TGCGCCAGCAGCTTGGTCTGGGACACAGGGTTCGAGCAGTACTTC.

This rearrangement joins TRBV3-1 (or the pseudogene TRBV3-2) to TRBJ2-3; the D is unclear. Trimming cost V 0 bases and J 2 bases, with 3 bases left between them. CDR3 length: 13 amino acids. Germline CDR1 is LGHDT and CDR2 is YNNKEL (reference sequence). As DNA, the CDR3 is TGTGCCAGCAGCCAAGATCCCACAGATACGCAGTATTTT. This encodes CASSQDPTDTQYF.

The rearrangement uses TRBV27 and TRBJ2-7; 9 bases fit TRBD1. The CDR3 has 16 amino acids. Germline loops: CDR1 MNHEY, CDR2 SMNVEV (reference sequence). Trimming took 3 bases from V and 3 from J; bases not matched to a gene: 9. CDR3 sequence: CASSLYGRTGDYEQYF. DNA of the CDR3: TGTGCCAGCAGTTTGTACGGGAGGACAGGGGACTACGAGCAGTACTTC.

This chain connects TRBV28 to TRBJ2-7; 11 bases are a match to TRBD1. This CDR3 is built from 13 residues. Per germline, CDR1 MDHEN and CDR2 SYDVKM. Trimming took 8 bases from V and 4 from J; bases not matched to a gene: 4. The CDR3 sequence is CASEGQGVYEQYF. CDR3 DNA sequence: TGTGCCAGCGAGGGACAGGGGGTATACGAGCAGTACTTC. The full variable domain, rest sourced from reference TRBV28 and TRBJ2-7, is DVKVTQSSRYLVKRTGEKVFLECVQDMDHENMFWYRQDPGLGLRLIYFSYDVKMKEKGDIPEGYSVSREKKERFSLILESASTNQTSMYLCASEGQGVYEQYFGPGTRLTVT.

This clone was detected once. The rearrangement links TRBV2 to TRBJ2-2; TRBD2 aligns across 13 bases. V trimming: 4 bases; J trimming: 6 bases; junction bases outside the gene matches: 2. The length of the CDR3 is 15 residues. CDR1 is SNHLY and CDR2 is FYNNEI in the germline V gene. The CDR3 spells CASSGTSGSPGELFF. CDR3 coding DNA: TGTGCCAGCAGTGGGACTAGCGGGAGTCCCGGGGAGCTGTTTTTT.

In this sample, this clone turned up once. V and J are TRBV6-2 or TRBV6-3 and TRBJ1-1, with 7 nucleotides matching TRBD1. With 5 bases clipped from V and 4 bases from J, the junction kept 7 bases outside the gene matches. The CDR3 length is 14 residues. In germline, CDR1 is MNHEY, CDR2 SVGEGT. CDR3 amino acids: CASSPGGKVTEAFF. In DNA, the CDR3 is TGTGCCAGCAGTCCAGGGGGGAAAGTCACTGAAGCTTTCTTT.

This chain joins TRBV19 and TRBJ2-7, with TRBD2 identical over 7 bases. Per the germline V gene, CDR1 is LNHDA and CDR2 is SQIVND (reference sequence). V shed 3 bases, J shed 6 bases, and the junction held 8 bases outside the gene matches. This CDR3 spans 14 amino acids. The CDR3 spells CASSMRLAASEQYF. The CDR3 DNA follows: TGTGCCAGTAGTATGCGGCTAGCGGCCAGCGAGCAGTACTTC.

In this sample, this clone turned up many times. Other DNA sequences in the sample encode the same CDR3. V usage is TRBV5-6 and J usage is TRBJ2-2; 9 bases are a match to TRBD1. The length of the CDR3 is 15 residues. Germline V gene sequence: CDR1 SGHDT, CDR2 YYEEEE. J was trimmed by 5 bases and V by 4 bases; bases with no gene match: 6. The DNA of the CDR3 is TGTGCCAGCAGCATACGGGACAGGGAGACCGGGGAGCTGTTTTTT. It specifies CASSIRDRETGELFF.

V usage is TRBV10-3 and J usage is TRBJ2-3; D remains unclear. Germline V gene data show CDR1 as ENHRY and CDR2 as SYGVKD. This CDR3 is 14 amino acids long. The ends were cut back, 9 bases at V and 3 bases at J, with 16 bases in the middle. The CDR3 bases are TGTGCCATTCTGAGCCAAAGTAGTACAGATACGCAGTATTTT. Residues: CAILSQSSTDTQYF.

V gene TRBV5-1 combines with J gene TRBJ2-2; possible D gene TRBD2, 6 bases. Germline V gene sequence: CDR1 SGHRS, CDR2 YFSETQ. CDR3 length: 15 amino acids. V lost 1 base and J lost 5, with 12 bases in between. For the CDR3, the DNA is TGCGCCAGCAGCTTGAGGAGGGATTTGACCGGGGAGCTGTTTTTT. The encoded protein is CASSLRRDLTGELFF.

The V call is TRBV5-1, the J call TRBJ2-7; D may match TRBD1 or TRBD2 (5 bases each). Trimming removed 4 bases at V and 2 bases at J, with 13 bases between. CDR1 is SGHRS and CDR2 is YFSETQ in the germline V gene. The CDR3 length is 14 residues. CDR3 protein: CASSPGGRAYEQYF. CDR3 bases: TGCGCCAGCAGCCCTGGAGGCAGGGCCTACGAGCAGTACTTC.

The chain employs TRBV5-1 and TRBJ2-3, with a tentative D call TRBD2 (5 bases). V was shortened by 4 bases and J by 3 bases, with 15 bases between the two germline ends. This CDR3 has 15 amino acids. Germline lookup yields CDR1 SGHRS and CDR2 YFSETQ. The CDR3 here is CASSRTVAGTDTQYF. Here the CDR3 DNA reads TGCGCCAGCAGCCGTACCGTGGCGGGTACAGATACGCAGTATTTT.

The chain carries TRBV5-8 and TRBJ2-2; D remains unclear. The ends were cut back, 2 bases at V and 8 bases at J, with 7 bases in the middle. The germline V gene encodes CDR1 SGHTS and CDR2 YDEGEE. The CDR3 spans 12 residues. The chain's CDR3 is CASSFLFGELFF. CDR3 nucleotides: TGTGCCAGCAGCTTCTTGTTTGGGGAGCTGTTTTTT.

The chain uses TRBV19 and TRBJ1-4; D call uncertain. The CDR3 spans 11 residues. Trimming stripped 5 bases from V and 8 bases from J, with 6 bases between. The germline V gene encodes CDR1 LNHDA and CDR2 SQIVND (reference sequence). The CDR3 loop reads CASSYSEKLFF. CDR3 sequence (DNA): TGTGCCAGTAGTTACAGCGAAAAACTGTTTTTT.

CDR3 sequence reads: CASSPYITKARGELFF. In DNA form, the CDR3 reads TGTGCCAGCAGCCCTTACATCACAAAGGCCCGCGGGGAGCTGTTTTTT. The gene calls are TRBV14 and TRBJ2-2, with D unclear. Trimming removed 4 bases at V and 7 bases at J, with 19 bases between. Germline-derived CDR1 and CDR2 are SGHDN and FVKESK. CDR3 length equals 16 residues.

The V and J genes are TRBV5-6 and TRBJ1-4, with no clear D. Germline loops: CDR1 SGHDT, CDR2 YYEEEE. Trimming took off 8 bases at V and 8 bases at J, with 16 bases between the two ends. The CDR3 is 13 amino acids. CDR3 nucleotides: TGTGCCAGTCAAGGGCAGGAACGAGAAAAACTGTTTTTT. Amino acids: CASQGQEREKLFF.

This clone was detected only a few times. V gene TRBV7-3 combines with J gene TRBJ2-5; 8 nucleotides agree with TRBD2. The CDR3 length is 16 residues. Germline trimming cut 5 bases from V and 5 bases from J; bases unmatched to any gene: 13. The germline V gene encodes CDR1 SGHTA and CDR2 FQGTGA. The CDR3 loop is CASSPNSGNGAETQYF. Written as DNA, the CDR3 is TGTGCCAGCAGCCCAAATAGCGGGAATGGGGCTGAGACCCAGTACTTC.

This clone appeared a few times. This chain joins TRBV28 and TRBJ1-2; 7 bases map to TRBD1. V was pared by 4 bases and J by 5 bases, with 4 bases of the junction left unmatched. CDR1 and CDR2 from the germline V gene are MDHEN and SYDVKM. This CDR3 spans 13 amino acids. The CDR3 reads CASSSQGGYGYTF. The DNA for the CDR3 is TGTGCCAGCAGTTCCCAGGGGGGGTATGGCTACACCTTC.

This rearrangement joins TRBV7-3 to TRBJ2-1; 9 bases fit TRBD2. V gave up 0 bases and J gave up 10 bases; unmatched junction bases: 1. Germline V gives CDR1 SGHTA, CDR2 FQGTGA. The CDR3 spans 13 residues. CDR3 region: CASSLTAGGEQFF. The CDR3, as DNA: TGTGCCAGCAGCTTAACGGCGGGAGGGGAGCAGTTCTTC.

This clone was seen a handful of times. This chain joins TRBV2 and TRBJ1-1; 7 bases are a match to TRBD1. The length of the CDR3 is 14 residues. CDR1 and CDR2 from the germline V gene are SNHLY and FYNNEI. J was trimmed by 0 bases and V by 7 bases; bases with no gene match: 5. This CDR3 is CASNTGELNTEAFF. The CDR3 bases are TGTGCCAGCAATACAGGGGAGTTGAACACTGAAGCTTTCTTT.

The count of this clone is one. This sequence joins TRBV4-3 and TRBJ2-7; 9 bases agree with TRBD2. The V segment lost 1 base and the J segment 4 bases; nucleotides outside the gene matches: 2. The CDR3 is 14 residues long. Germline V CDR1 and CDR2: LGHNA, YSLEER. The CDR3 bases are TGCGCCAGCAGCCAAGGGCTAGCGGGGTACGAGCAGTACTTC. This codes for CASSQGLAGYEQYF.

The chain employs TRBV4-1 and TRBJ2-5; TRBD2 aligns across 8 bases. Trimming cost V 3 bases and J 0 bases; bases outside gene matches: 9. The CDR3 has 17 residues. Germline V gene lookup returns CDR1 MGHRA and CDR2 YSYEKL. CDR3 in amino acids: CASSHGRFSGDQETQYF. Written as DNA, the CDR3 is TGCGCCAGCAGCCACGGAAGGTTTAGCGGGGACCAAGAGACCCAGTACTTC.

CDR3 in DNA: TGTGCCATCACGGACGGGGGTGAAGCTTTCTTT. Amino acid sequence: CAITDGGEAFF. V and J are TRBV19 and TRBJ1-1, with a tentative D call TRBD1 (5 bases). Germline CDR1 reads LNHDA; CDR2 reads SQIVND (reference sequence). V was cut by 10 bases and J by 7 bases, with 13 bases left in between. The CDR3 consists of 11 residues. The full variable domain, with the rest looked up from reference TRBV19 and TRBJ1-1, is DGGITQSPKYLFRKEGQNVTLSCEQNLNHDAMYWYRQDPGQGLRLIYYSQIVNDFQKGDIAEGYSVSREKKESFPLTVTSAQKNPTAFYLCAITDGGEAFFGQGTRLTVV.

The gene calls are TRBV24-1 and TRBJ1-1; TRBD1 is a possible D gene (5 bases). Trimming shortened V by 10 bases and J by 0 bases, and 5 bases separated the two germline ends. There are 11 residues in the CDR3. Germline loops: CDR1 KGHDR, CDR2 SFDVKD. This CDR3 reads CATTVNTEAFF. Here the CDR3 DNA reads TGTGCCACGACAGTGAACACTGAAGCTTTCTTT.

The rearrangement uses TRBV5-6 and TRBJ2-7; TRBD1 matches 11 bases. In germline, CDR1 is SGHDT, CDR2 YYEEEE. With V trimmed by 3 bases and J by 4 bases, 12 bases remained unmatched. The CDR3 consists of 17 residues. The CDR3 DNA reads as TGTGCCAGCAGCTGGTACCGGGACAGGGGGATGGGATACGAGCAGTACTTC. Its translation is CASSWYRDRGMGYEQYF.

The gene calls are TRBV5-8 and TRBJ2-7; TRBD1 might be the D (5 bases). The CDR3 is 16 amino acids. Germline V gene data show CDR1 as SGHTS and CDR2 as YDEGEE. V was shortened by 2 bases and J by 0 bases, with 15 bases between the two germline ends. The CDR3 sequence: CASSFVRTTSSYEQYF. The CDR3 DNA reads TGTGCCAGCAGCTTTGTAAGGACAACGAGCTCCTACGAGCAGTACTTC.

This clone was counted a single time. J is TRBJ2-7 and V is TRBV3-1 (or the pseudogene TRBV3-2); 10 bases agree with TRBD1. V shed 5 bases and J 6 bases; nucleotides not matched to a gene: 7. The CDR3 consists of 14 residues. Germline V CDR1 and CDR2: LGHDT, YNNKEL (reference sequence). CDR3 nucleotide sequence: TGTGCCAGCAGCACCGGGGACAGGGGTAGCGAGCAGTACTTC. Translation gives CASSTGDRGSEQYF.

This clone was picked up one time. The V and J genes are TRBV19 and TRBJ2-2; 8 bases are a match to TRBD1. The J segment lost 5 bases and the V segment lost 6 bases, leaving 11 bases of the junction unmatched. Germline assignment: CDR1 LNHDA and CDR2 SQIVND (reference sequence). The CDR3 extends over 16 amino acids. The CDR3 protein is CASSPTGTGFTGELFF. The CDR3 nucleotides read TGTGCCAGTAGCCCGACCGGGACAGGATTTACCGGGGAGCTGTTTTTT.

V and J are TRBV6-5 and TRBJ1-2; D is unclear. Germline V lookup: CDR1 MNHEY, CDR2 SVGAGI. There are 13 residues in the CDR3. The V end lost 2 bases, the J end lost 11 bases, and 15 bases lay between the germline ends. The CDR3 loop is CASSYTSQSGYTF. CDR3 sequence (DNA): TGTGCCAGCAGTTACACAAGCCAGTCCGGGTACACCTTC.